The source of this T cell receptor (beta chain) is a study of cytomegalovirus exposure and HLA in healthy donors. Study-wide results and limits: The study carried out a later analysis of TCR beta sequences. It associated some 17,000 of them with specific HLA alleles at a false discovery rate of 0.05. A link between a missense DCLRE1C variant and TCR beta V- and J-gene trimming emerged from a later analysis. Among TCR beta chains, those listed as cytomegalovirus-associated numbered some 160.

With regard to this clone: Its cognate antigen is unknown.

Germline-derived CDR1 and CDR2 are GTSNPN and SVGIG (reference sequence). This CDR3 is 13 amino acids long. V was pared by 3 bases and J by 6 bases, with 6 bases of the junction left unmatched. All the people who gave samples were healthy bone marrow donors. The study ran its PCR with 60 Vbeta and 13 Jbeta primers. Repertoires were generated with immunoSEQ multiplex PCR, while TCRdb's copy carries only in-frame clones and drops some. Of about 200,000 clones listed, roughly 80% are singletons. This chain uses TRBV30 with TRBJ2-3; the match to TRBD1 covers 7 bases. The clonotype was recovered from a young woman in good health and CMV-seronegative. The specimen sequenced was PBMCs. The CDR3 bases are TGTGCCTGGAGCACAGGGGCCGGGGATACGCAGTATTTT. Translated: CAWSTGAGDTQYF.